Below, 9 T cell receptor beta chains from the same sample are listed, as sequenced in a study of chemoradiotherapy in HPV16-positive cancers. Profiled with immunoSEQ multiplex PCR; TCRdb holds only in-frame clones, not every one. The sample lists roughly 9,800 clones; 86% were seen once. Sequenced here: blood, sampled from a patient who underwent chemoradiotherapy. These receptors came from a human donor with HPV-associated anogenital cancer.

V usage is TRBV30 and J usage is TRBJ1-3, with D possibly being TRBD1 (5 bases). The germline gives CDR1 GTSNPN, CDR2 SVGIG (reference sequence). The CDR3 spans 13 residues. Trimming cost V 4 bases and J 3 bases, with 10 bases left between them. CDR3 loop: CAWIRGGGNTIYF. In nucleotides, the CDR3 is TGTGCCTGGATTAGGGGAGGTGGAAACACCATATATTTT.

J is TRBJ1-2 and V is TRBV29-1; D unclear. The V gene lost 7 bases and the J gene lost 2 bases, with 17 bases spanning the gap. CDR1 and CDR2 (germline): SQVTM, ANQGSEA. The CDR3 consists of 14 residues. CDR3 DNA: TGCAGCGCTGTTCCGCGGGAAACCAACTATGGCTACACCTTC. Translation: CSAVPRETNYGYTF.

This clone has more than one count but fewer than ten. The CDR3: CASSLRGMTSGGNEQYF. CDR3 DNA: TGTGCCAGCAGCTTAAGGGGCATGACTAGCGGGGGGAACGAGCAGTACTTC. The chain recombines TRBV7-9 with TRBJ2-7; 13 nucleotides align to TRBD2. The CDR3 contains 17 residues. The V gene end was trimmed by 2 bases and the J gene end by 5 bases; junction bases not matched to a gene: 9. CDR1 and CDR2 (germline): SEHNR, FQNEAQ (reference sequence).

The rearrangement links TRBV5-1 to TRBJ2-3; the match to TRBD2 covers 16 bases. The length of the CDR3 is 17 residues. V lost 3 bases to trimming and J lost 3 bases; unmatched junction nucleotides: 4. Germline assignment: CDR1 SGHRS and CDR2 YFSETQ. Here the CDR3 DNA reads TGCGCCAGCAGCTGGGGACTAGCGGGGGGGGCAACAGATACGCAGTATTTT. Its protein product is CASSWGLAGGATDTQYF.

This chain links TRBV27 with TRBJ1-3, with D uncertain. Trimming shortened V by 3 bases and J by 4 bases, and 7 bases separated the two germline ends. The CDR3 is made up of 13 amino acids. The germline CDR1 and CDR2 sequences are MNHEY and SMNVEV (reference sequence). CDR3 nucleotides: TGTGCCAGCAGTTTTCGGGAAGGAAACACCATATATTTT. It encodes CASSFREGNTIYF.

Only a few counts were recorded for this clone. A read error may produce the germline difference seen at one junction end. CDR3 loop: CASSLRTSKDTQYF. For the CDR3, the DNA is TGTGCCAGCAGCTTAAGGACTAGCAAAGACACCCAGTACTTC. The gene calls are TRBV9 and TRBJ2-5; TRBD2 matches at 8 bases. Germline lookup yields CDR1 SGDLS and CDR2 YYNGEE. The CDR3 spans 14 residues.

The CDR3 region has the DNA TGTGCCAGCAGTCCCACTGCTTATCAGCCCCAGCATTTT. Its protein product is CASSPTAYQPQHF. The chain has TRBV7-2 and TRBJ1-5; unclear D gene. The CDR3 loop spans 13 amino acids. Germline assignment: CDR1 SGHTA and CDR2 FQGNSA. Trimming stripped 6 bases from V and 5 bases from J, with 11 bases between.

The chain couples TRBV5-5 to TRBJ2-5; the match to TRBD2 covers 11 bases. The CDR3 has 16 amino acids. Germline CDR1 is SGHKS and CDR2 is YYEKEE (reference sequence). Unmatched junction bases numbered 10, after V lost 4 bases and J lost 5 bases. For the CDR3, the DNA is TGTGCCAGCAGCCCTCTAGCGGGGGGCGGGGGGGAGACCCAGTACTTC. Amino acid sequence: CASSPLAGGGGETQYF.

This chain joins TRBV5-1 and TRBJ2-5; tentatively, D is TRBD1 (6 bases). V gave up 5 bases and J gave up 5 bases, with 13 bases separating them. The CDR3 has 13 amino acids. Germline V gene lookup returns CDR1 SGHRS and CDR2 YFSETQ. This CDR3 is CASRWGPGETQYF. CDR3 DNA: TGCGCCAGCAGGTGGGGGCCGGGGGAGACCCAGTACTTC.